This T cell receptor beta chain was obtained from a study of T cells in Graves' hyperthyroidism and ophthalmopathy (dated by TCRdb to between 2018 and 2020). Turning to the overall study: Peripheral blood was collected at initial diagnosis, before any treatment. TCR V-J signatures able to tell the groups apart were searched for in a discovery cohort of 100 patients, of whom under 45 had Graves' ophthalmopathy and roughly 57 had stable Graves' hyperthyroidism. Whether ophthalmopathy could be predicted prospectively was tested in an independent validation cohort made up of 18 to 20 hyperthyroidism patients plus 17 patients who later progressed to ophthalmopathy. The 90 to 100 discovery patients were randomly split 7:3 into training and test sets. In addition, the study compared T-cell repertoires in thyroid tissue and in blood from about 6 Graves' hyperthyroidism patients. After sampling, hyperthyroidism patients received methimazole starting at 30 mg daily, and ophthalmopathy patients received high-dose intravenous methylprednisolone. According to the paper, TCR Vbeta CDR3 sequencing was carried out on about 140 peripheral blood samples, which came from fewer than 50 ophthalmopathy, around 75 hyperthyroidism and 17 progressor patients. Overall study outcomes, separate from this receptor: In validation, the model predicted progression to ophthalmopathy with approximately 71% sensitivity and approximately 74% specificity, a median of 6.5 months before onset. A 13 V-J signature model separated ophthalmopathy from stable hyperthyroidism, with 87.88% sensitivity and about 81% specificity in cross-validation and 80%/75% in testing. Sample size was not statistically predetermined, and blinding of investigators to group allocation was not performed. Most expanded thyroid clonotypes (frequency above 0.001) were also detected in blood, a finding suggesting that blood repertoires may reflect thyroid immune responses.

This clonotype was seen at least ten times. The antigen it recognizes is unknown. Base qualities are missing; no much larger clone stands one base away. In the ophthalmopathy patients, disease was moderately to severely active, with a Clinical Activity Score of 3 or more, a NOSPECS grade of 4 or more, and a duration of less than 3 months. Patients with uncontrolled infections, other autoimmune diseases, pregnancy or lactation were excluded. Clinical symptoms, serum thyroxine and TRAb, thyroid ultrasound, and orbital computed tomography formed the basis for the diagnoses. PBMCs were separated from 10 ml of fresh peripheral blood using Ficoll-Paque density gradient centrifugation. Total RNA was extracted with Trizol reagent, and quality was checked on an Agilent 2100 Bioanalyzer. TCR beta CDR3 regions were amplified from RNA transcripts. A first-round RT-PCR of the TCR CDR3 used the HTBI primer set with the Qiagen OneStep RT-PCR kit. The libraries were constructed in a second round of multiplex PCR and then size-selected and purified. Paired-end sequencing of the libraries was performed with 100 bp reads on an Illumina HiSeq2000. The authors processed their data as follows. SOAPnuke was used to process the raw data, removing reads that contained adapters or uncalled bases, had a mean Phred below 15, or lacked an exact match to the constant primer or identifier. COPE v1.2.5 was used to merge the high-quality paired reads, and each unique nucleotide sequence was defined as a clonotype. MiTCR v1.1 was used to align clonotypes to the IMGT TRBV, TRBD and TRBJ reference segments. The analysis was restricted to V-J combinations with a frequency above 0.0001, which together covered approximately 99% of the repertoires. A TCS score was defined as the ratio of F50 (clonal expansion) to E x V (chaos), with BLOSUM62-based TCRdist applied between CDR3 peptides within each V-J. Welch's t-statistics and random forest reduced approximately 520 V-J features to roughly 13, which were used in a naive Bayes classifier (R e1071). The public reads were run again by TCRdb, first through fastp at Q25 and then through MiXCR, and only productive beta chains were kept. Each CDR3 protein appears once, grouped with its most common genes and DNA. The V and J calls, along with clone size, are taken from TCRdb and not from the paper's own processing. A total of almost 350,000 distinct CDR3 sequences appear in this sample, 15% to 20% of them only once. The ten most abundant clones make up around 15% of the sample.

The V end loses 10 bases and the J end loses 3 bases, and a stretch of 15 bases separates them. The germline V gene encodes CDR1 ENHRY and CDR2 SYGVKD. The CDR3 measures 13 amino acids from cysteine to phenylalanine. The only DNA kept is the CDR3, 39 bases in frame from the first base. This clonotype originated in a woman between 40 and 50 years old with Graves' ophthalmopathy. The sequenced material came from blood. The rearranged chain carries TRBV10-3 and TRBJ1-2; a tentative D call is TRBD1 (6 bases match). CDR3 region: CASMRGSDYGYTF. The DNA reads TGTGCCAGTATGAGGGGGTCGGACTATGGCTACACCTTC.